The 20 T cell receptor beta chains reported below all come from one sample, sequenced in a study of blood T cells in healthy people across ages. The authors ran a second PCR of about 7 to 11 cycles using a sample-barcoded 5' primer and a J-beta primer mix. TCRdb re-called the 5' RACE reads with MiXCR, one entry per CDR3 protein. This table holds 1.8 million or so distinct CDR3 sequences, roughly 43% found once. Sequenced sample: blood. The source is a human donor in good health.

The chain uses TRBV5-1 and TRBJ2-4; D is unresolved. V was cut by 4 bases and J by 0 bases, with 11 bases left in between. Germline CDR1 reads SGHRS; CDR2 reads YFSETQ. The CDR3 runs 15 residues. CDR3 region: CASSRSEIAKNIQYF. In nucleotides, the CDR3 is TGCGCCAGCAGCAGGTCAGAAATAGCCAAAAACATTCAGTACTTC.

The rearrangement joins TRBV15 to TRBJ2-2; 7 bases match TRBD1. Germline lookup yields CDR1 LNHNV and CDR2 YYDKDF (reference sequence). The CDR3 loop spans 20 amino acids. Trimming removed 4 bases from V and 0 bases from J; junction bases left unmatched: 17. CDR3 loop: CATSTTRGRGRPANTGELFF. DNA for the CDR3: TGTGCCACCAGCACAACCCGGGGAAGGGGGCGCCCAGCGAACACCGGGGAGCTGTTTTTT.

This clonotype was seen a handful of times. This chain joins TRBV7-9 and TRBJ2-1, with D unresolved. CDR3 size: 12 residues. Looked up from germline, CDR1 is SEHNR and CDR2 is FQNEAQ (reference sequence). The ends were cut back, 5 bases at V and 13 bases at J, with 15 bases in the middle. CDR3 in amino acids: CASSPPLGSQFF. CDR3 DNA sequence: TGTGCCAGCAGCCCCCCATTAGGATCACAGTTCTTC. The variable domain in full, with the rest retrieved from reference TRBV7-9 and TRBJ2-1, is DTGVSQNPRHKITKRGQNVTFRCDPISEHNRLYWYRQTLGQGPEFLTYFQNEAQLEKSRLLSDRFSAERPKGSFSTLEIQRTEQGDSAMYLCASSPPLGSQFFGPGTRLTVL.

This clonotype was seen a few times. The chain uses TRBV7-2 and TRBJ2-1, with 14 bases matching TRBD2. The germline V gene has CDR1 SGHTA and CDR2 FQGNSA. J gave up 9 bases and V 1 base, and 2 bases lay outside the gene matches. The CDR3 runs 15 residues. The CDR3 DNA sequence: TGTGCCAGCAGCTTAGGACTAGCGGGGGGGTTTGAGCAGTTCTTC. It yields the protein CASSLGLAGGFEQFF.

The chain joins TRBV6-1 to TRBJ2-4, with D uncertain. Germline values: CDR1 MNHNS, CDR2 SASEGT. V was pared by 8 bases and J by 1 base, with 12 bases between. There are 14 residues in the CDR3. This chain's CDR3 is CASDSGIAKNIQYF. Here the CDR3 DNA reads TGTGCCAGCGATTCTGGGATCGCCAAAAACATTCAGTACTTC.

The chain couples TRBV29-1 to TRBJ2-7; 8 positions agree with TRBD2. V lost 6 bases to trimming and J lost 3 bases; unmatched junction nucleotides: 13. The CDR3 contains 15 residues. Germline V lookup: CDR1 SQVTM, CDR2 ANQGSEA. CDR3 nucleotides: TGCAGCGTCCGGACCATAAAGCGGGGGTTCTACGAGCAGTACTTC. Translation gives CSVRTIKRGFYEQYF.

About this clonotype itself: The junction departs from the called germline gene at one end, perhaps through a read error. This chain connects TRBV6-1 to TRBJ1-5; TRBD1 aligns across 7 bases. Looked up from germline, CDR1 is MNHNS and CDR2 is SASEGT. The CDR3 is 15 residues long. CDR3 nucleotide sequence: TGTGCCAGCATAGAAGGGGGCGGGAGCAATCAGTCCCAGCATTTT. It yields the protein CASIEGGGSNQSQHF.

The V call is TRBV20-1, the J call TRBJ2-1; the D gene is possibly TRBD2 (6 bases). The V end lost 1 base, the J end lost 10 bases, and 14 bases lay between the germline ends. The CDR3 is made up of 13 amino acids. The germline V gene encodes CDR1 DFQATT and CDR2 SNEGSKA (reference sequence). CDR3 sequence (DNA): TGCAGTGCTAGAGCTACGGGACTCTACGAGCAGTTCTTC. Translating gives CSARATGLYEQFF.

The chain joins TRBV4-2 to TRBJ1-5; 9 bases are shared with TRBD1. Germline V CDR1 and CDR2: LGHNA, YNFKEQ. V lost 0 bases, J lost 11 bases, and 2 bases stayed unmatched. This CDR3 contains 13 residues. This chain's CDR3 is CASSQEGQGTQHF. CDR3 nucleotide sequence: TGTGCCAGCAGCCAAGAGGGACAGGGAACCCAGCATTTT.

About this clonotype itself: The junction shows a germline mismatch at one end, possibly a read error. V and J are TRBV5-1 and TRBJ2-7; 11 bases map to TRBD1. This CDR3 spans 19 amino acids. Germline V gene lookup returns CDR1 SGHRS and CDR2 YFSETQ. The chain's CDR3 is CASSLVRDRGNLPPYEQYF. The CDR3 DNA reads as TGCGCCAGCAGTTTGGTTCGGGACAGGGGGAACCTTCCCCCCTACGAGCAGTACTTC.

J is TRBJ2-3 and V is TRBV7-2; 10 bases are shared with TRBD2. This CDR3 has 17 residues. Germline CDR1 reads SGHTA; CDR2 reads FQGNSA. J lost 2 bases, V lost 5 bases, and 10 bases had no gene match. This CDR3 is CASSPRGAGGNTDTQYF. The CDR3, as DNA: TGTGCCAGCAGCCCCCGTGGAGCGGGGGGGAACACAGATACGCAGTATTTT.

Ten or more counts support this clonotype. This chain joins TRBV29-1 and TRBJ2-5; D is ambiguous. V was trimmed by 3 bases and J by 4 bases, leaving 6 bases between them. CDR3 length: 11 residues. Germline V gives CDR1 SQVTM, CDR2 ANQGSEA. Written as DNA, the CDR3 is TGCAGCGTTGACTTGGGAGAGACCCAGTACTTC. It specifies CSVDLGETQYF.

The chain uses TRBV10-3 and TRBJ1-2; D may be TRBD1 (5 bases). The CDR3 consists of 13 residues. Trimming removed 7 bases from V and 4 bases from J, with 13 bases in between. Germline V CDR1 and CDR2: ENHRY, SYGVKD. This chain's CDR3 is CAIKGDPLYGYTF. The CDR3 DNA reads TGTGCCATCAAAGGGGACCCCCTCTATGGCTACACCTTC.

The chain couples TRBV12-3 or TRBV12-4 to TRBJ1-1; weak D call: TRBD1 (6 bases). The germline V and J ends were trimmed by 7 bases and 6 bases, with 12 bases remaining between them. CDR3 length equals 12 residues. This chain's CDR3 is CASKGEFAEAFF. The CDR3 nucleotides are TGTGCCAGCAAGGGGGAGTTCGCTGAAGCTTTCTTT.

This chain links TRBV24-1 with TRBJ2-2, with a tentative D call TRBD2 (5 bases). This CDR3 contains 18 residues. Germline CDR1 and CDR2: KGHDR and SFDVKD. V lost 5 bases and J lost 2, with 20 bases in between. The CDR3 here is CATSGHGLSQYNTGELFF. In DNA, the CDR3 is TGTGCCACCAGTGGCCACGGACTTTCCCAATACAACACCGGGGAGCTGTTTTTT.

This clonotype came up a few times. V is TRBV7-2 and J is TRBJ2-7; 13 bases are a match to TRBD2. The CDR3 is 19 residues long. With 1 base clipped from V and 0 bases from J, the junction kept 9 bases outside the gene matches. Germline loops: CDR1 SGHTA, CDR2 FQGNSA. The CDR3 sequence: CASSLVGGTSGVYSYEQYF. The CDR3 bases are TGTGCCAGCAGCTTAGTCGGGGGGACTAGCGGGGTCTACTCCTACGAGCAGTACTTC.

The chain links TRBV6-5 to TRBJ1-2; TRBD1 agrees at 9 bases. From germline, CDR1 is MNHEY and CDR2 SVGAGI. The CDR3 sequence is 14 residues long. V dropped 0 bases and J dropped 7; count of bases not matched to a gene: 3. The CDR3 DNA reads TGTGCCAGCAGTTACTCTGGGACAGGGTCTGGCTACACCTTC. Its protein product is CASSYSGTGSGYTF.

This clonotype appeared a few times. The rearrangement joins TRBV29-1 to TRBJ1-1; D not certain. V lost 5 bases and J 1 base, leaving 11 bases between the germline ends. Germline V lookup: CDR1 SQVTM, CDR2 ANQGSEA. The CDR3 has 13 amino acids. The CDR3 here is CSVSSAANTEAFF. The CDR3 bases are TGCAGCGTTAGTTCTGCCGCGAACACTGAAGCTTTCTTT.

This clonotype was detected once. The chain employs TRBV11-2 and TRBJ2-2; D is perhaps TRBD2 (6 bases). The V and J ends lost 6 bases and 2 bases respectively, with 16 bases between them. The CDR3 is 16 residues long. Germline assignment: CDR1 SGHAT and CDR2 FQNNGV. The chain's CDR3 is CASRMDRGFNTGELFF. The CDR3 DNA reads TGTGCCAGCAGGATGGATCGGGGGTTCAACACCGGGGAGCTGTTTTTT.

There are a few counts of this clonotype. The chain is built from TRBV6-5 and TRBJ1-4; TRBD1 agrees at 7 bases. This CDR3 is built from 16 residues. V shed 7 bases, J shed 0 bases, and the junction held 8 bases outside the gene matches. Per germline, CDR1 MNHEY and CDR2 SVGAGI. CDR3 residues: CASTRDSFSTNEKLFF. In DNA form, the CDR3 reads TGTGCCAGCACCCGGGACAGCTTTTCAACTAATGAAAAACTGTTTTTT.